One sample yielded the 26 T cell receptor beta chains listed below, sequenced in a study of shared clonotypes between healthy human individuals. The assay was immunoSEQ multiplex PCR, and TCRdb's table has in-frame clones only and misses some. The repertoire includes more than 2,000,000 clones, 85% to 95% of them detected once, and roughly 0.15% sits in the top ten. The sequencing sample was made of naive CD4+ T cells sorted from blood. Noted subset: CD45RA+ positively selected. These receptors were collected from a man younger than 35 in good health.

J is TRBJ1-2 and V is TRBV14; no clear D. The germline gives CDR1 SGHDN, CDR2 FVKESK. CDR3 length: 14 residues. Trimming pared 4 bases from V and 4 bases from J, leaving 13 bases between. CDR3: CASSPRTLGYGYTF. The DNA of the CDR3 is TGTGCCAGCAGCCCAAGGACTCTTGGCTATGGCTACACCTTC.

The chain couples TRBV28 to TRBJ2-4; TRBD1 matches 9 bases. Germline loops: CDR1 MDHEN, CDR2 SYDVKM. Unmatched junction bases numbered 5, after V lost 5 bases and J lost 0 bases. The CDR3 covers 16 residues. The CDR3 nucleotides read TGTGCCAGCAGTCTGGACAGGGGTTTAGCCAAAAACATTCAGTACTTC. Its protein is CASSLDRGLAKNIQYF.

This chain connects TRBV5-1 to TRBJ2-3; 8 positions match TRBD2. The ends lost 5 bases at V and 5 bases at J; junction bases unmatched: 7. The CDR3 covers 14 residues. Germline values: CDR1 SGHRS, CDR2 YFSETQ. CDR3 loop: CASREPGREDTQYF. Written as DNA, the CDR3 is TGCGCCAGCAGGGAGCCCGGGAGGGAAGATACGCAGTATTTT.

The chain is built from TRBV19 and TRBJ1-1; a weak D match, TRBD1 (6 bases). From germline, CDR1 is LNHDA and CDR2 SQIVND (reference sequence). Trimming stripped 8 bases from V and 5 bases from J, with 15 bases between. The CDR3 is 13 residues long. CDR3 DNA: TGTGCCAGTGGGGGGGCGGTAGGAACTGAAGCTTTCTTT. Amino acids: CASGGAVGTEAFF.

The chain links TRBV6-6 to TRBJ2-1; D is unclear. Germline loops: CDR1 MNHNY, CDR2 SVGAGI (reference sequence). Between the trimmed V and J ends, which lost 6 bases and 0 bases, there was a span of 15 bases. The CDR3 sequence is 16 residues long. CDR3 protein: CASSHVVQPSYNEQFF. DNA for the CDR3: TGTGCCAGCAGCCATGTGGTACAGCCCTCCTACAATGAGCAGTTCTTC.

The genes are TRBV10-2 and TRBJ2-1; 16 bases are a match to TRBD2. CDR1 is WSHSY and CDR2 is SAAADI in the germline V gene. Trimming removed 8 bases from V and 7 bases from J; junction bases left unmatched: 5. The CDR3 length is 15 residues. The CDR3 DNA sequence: TGCGCCAGCGAAGGGACTAGCGGGGGGGCGAATGAGCAGTTCTTC. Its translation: CASEGTSGGANEQFF.

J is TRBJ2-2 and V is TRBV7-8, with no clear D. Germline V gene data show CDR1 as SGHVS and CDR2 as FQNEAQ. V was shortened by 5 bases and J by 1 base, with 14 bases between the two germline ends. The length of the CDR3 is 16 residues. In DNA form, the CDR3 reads TGTGCCAGCAGCAGCCAATTCCGGGTGAACACCGGGGAGCTGTTTTTT. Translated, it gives CASSSQFRVNTGELFF.

The CDR3 DNA reads as TGTGCCAGCGGGCAGGGCGCCTACAATGAGCAGTTCTTC. Its translation is CASGQGAYNEQFF. The chain has TRBV9 and TRBJ2-1; TRBD1 might be the D (5 bases). V was clipped by 7 bases and J by 2 bases, with 10 bases between them. CDR1 is SGDLS and CDR2 is YYNGEE in the germline V gene. The CDR3 has 13 amino acids.

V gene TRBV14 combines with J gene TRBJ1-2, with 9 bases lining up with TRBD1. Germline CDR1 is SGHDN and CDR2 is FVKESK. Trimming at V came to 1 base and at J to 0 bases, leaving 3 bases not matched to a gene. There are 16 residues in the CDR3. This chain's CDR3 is CASSQGDRVTNYGYTF. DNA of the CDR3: TGTGCCAGCAGCCAAGGGGACAGGGTTACTAACTATGGCTACACCTTC.

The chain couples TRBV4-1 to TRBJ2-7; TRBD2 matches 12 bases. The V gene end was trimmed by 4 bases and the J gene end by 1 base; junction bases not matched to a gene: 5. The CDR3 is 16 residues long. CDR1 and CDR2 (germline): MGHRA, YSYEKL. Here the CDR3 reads CASSPAGLAGSYEQYF. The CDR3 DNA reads TGCGCCAGCAGCCCAGCGGGACTAGCGGGTTCCTACGAGCAGTACTTC.

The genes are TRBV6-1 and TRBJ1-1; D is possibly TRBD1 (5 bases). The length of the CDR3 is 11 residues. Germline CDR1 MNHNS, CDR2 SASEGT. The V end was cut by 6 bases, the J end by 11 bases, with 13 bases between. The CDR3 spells CASRGTPGAFF. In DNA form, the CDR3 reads TGTGCCAGCAGGGGGACTCCAGGCGCTTTCTTT.

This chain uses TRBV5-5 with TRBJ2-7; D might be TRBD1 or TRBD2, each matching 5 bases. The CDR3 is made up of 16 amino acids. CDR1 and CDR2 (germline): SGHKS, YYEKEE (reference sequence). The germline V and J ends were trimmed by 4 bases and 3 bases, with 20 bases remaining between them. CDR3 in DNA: TGTGCCAGCAGCCCGCAAGGGGACCCCGGTCTCTACGAGCAGTACTTC. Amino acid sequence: CASSPQGDPGLYEQYF.

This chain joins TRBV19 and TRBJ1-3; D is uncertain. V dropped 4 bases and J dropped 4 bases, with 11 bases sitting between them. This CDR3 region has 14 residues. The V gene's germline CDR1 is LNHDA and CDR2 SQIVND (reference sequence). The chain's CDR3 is CASSRRDWGNTIYF. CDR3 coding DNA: TGTGCCAGTAGTAGGAGGGATTGGGGAAACACCATATATTTT.

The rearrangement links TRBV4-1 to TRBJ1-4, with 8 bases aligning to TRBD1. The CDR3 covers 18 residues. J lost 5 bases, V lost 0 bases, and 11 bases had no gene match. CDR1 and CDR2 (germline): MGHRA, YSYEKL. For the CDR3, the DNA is TGCGCCAGCAGCCAAGATCGACAGGGGACGTTCACGAATGAAAAACTGTTTTTT. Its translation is CASSQDRQGTFTNEKLFF.

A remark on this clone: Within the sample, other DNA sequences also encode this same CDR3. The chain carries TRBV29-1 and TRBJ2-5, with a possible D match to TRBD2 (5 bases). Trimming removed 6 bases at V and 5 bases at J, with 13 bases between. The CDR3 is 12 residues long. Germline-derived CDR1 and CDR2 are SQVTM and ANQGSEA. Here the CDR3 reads CSVGLVGETQYF. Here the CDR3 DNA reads TGCAGCGTCGGACTGGTCGGGGAGACCCAGTACTTC.

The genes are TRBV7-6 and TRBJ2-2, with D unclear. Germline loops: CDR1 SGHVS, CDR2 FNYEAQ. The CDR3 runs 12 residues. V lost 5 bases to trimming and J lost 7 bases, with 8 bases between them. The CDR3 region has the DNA TGTGCCAGCAGCCTAGGGTTCGGGGAGCTGTTTTTT. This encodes CASSLGFGELFF.

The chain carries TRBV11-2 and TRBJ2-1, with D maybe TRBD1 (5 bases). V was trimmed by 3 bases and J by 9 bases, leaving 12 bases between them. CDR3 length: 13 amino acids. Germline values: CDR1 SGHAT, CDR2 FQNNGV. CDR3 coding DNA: TGTGCCAGCAGCTTTTATGGGGCGAGTGAGCAGTTCTTC. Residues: CASSFYGASEQFF.

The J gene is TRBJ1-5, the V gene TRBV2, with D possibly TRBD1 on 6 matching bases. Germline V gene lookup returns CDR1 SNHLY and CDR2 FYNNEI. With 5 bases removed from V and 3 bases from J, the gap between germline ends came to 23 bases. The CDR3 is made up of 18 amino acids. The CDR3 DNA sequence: TGTGCCAGCAGTTACAGCAGGGTGACAGGTGATTCCAATCAGCCCCAGCATTTT. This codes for CASSYSRVTGDSNQPQHF.

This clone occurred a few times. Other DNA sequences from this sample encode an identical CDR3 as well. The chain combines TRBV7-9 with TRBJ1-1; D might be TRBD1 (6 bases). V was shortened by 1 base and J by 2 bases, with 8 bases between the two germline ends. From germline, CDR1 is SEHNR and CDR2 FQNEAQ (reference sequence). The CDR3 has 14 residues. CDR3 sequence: CASSLVQGNTEAFF. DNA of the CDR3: TGTGCCAGCAGCTTAGTACAGGGAAACACTGAAGCTTTCTTT.

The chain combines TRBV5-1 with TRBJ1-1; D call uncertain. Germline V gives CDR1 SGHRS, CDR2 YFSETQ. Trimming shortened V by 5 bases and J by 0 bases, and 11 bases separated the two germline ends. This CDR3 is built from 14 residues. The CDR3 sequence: CASRGSRMNTEAFF. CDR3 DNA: TGCGCCAGCAGGGGGAGTCGCATGAACACTGAAGCTTTCTTT.

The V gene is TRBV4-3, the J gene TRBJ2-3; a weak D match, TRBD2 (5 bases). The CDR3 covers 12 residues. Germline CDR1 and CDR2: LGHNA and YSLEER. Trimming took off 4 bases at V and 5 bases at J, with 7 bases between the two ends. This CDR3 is CASSLLGDTQYF. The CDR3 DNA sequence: TGCGCCAGCAGCCTACTAGGAGATACGCAGTATTTT.

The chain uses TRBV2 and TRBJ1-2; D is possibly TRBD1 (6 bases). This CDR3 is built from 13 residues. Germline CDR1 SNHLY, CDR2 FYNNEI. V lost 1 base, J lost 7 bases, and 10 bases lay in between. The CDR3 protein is CASSEDVGAGYTF. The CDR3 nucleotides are TGTGCCAGCAGTGAAGATGTGGGGGCTGGCTACACCTTC.

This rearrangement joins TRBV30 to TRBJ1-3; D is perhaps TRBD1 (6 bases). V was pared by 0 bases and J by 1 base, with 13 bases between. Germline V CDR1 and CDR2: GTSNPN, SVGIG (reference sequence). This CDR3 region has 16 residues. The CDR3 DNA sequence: TGTGCCTGGAGTGTTGGGACATTCCTTTCTGGAAACACCATATATTTT. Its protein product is CAWSVGTFLSGNTIYF.

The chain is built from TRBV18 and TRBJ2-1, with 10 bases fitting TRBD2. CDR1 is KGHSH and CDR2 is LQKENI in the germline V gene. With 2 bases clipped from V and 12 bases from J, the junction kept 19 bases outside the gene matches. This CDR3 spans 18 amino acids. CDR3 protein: CASSPIFGPSGSFLRQFF. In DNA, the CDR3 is TGTGCCAGCTCACCAATCTTCGGTCCTAGCGGGAGTTTTTTAAGGCAGTTCTTC.

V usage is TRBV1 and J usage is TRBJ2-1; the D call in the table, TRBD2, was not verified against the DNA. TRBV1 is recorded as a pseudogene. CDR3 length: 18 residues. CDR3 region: CTSSHRGTSGGTEDEQFF. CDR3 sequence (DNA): TGCACCAGCAGCCATCGCGGGACTAGCGGGGGGACCGAGGATGAGCAGTTCTTC.

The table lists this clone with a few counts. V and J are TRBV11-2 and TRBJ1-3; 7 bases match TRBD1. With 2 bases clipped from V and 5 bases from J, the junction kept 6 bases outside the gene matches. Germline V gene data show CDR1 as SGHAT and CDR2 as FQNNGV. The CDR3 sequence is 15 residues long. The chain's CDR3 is CASSLMTGIRNTIYF. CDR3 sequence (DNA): TGTGCCAGCAGCTTAATGACAGGGATTAGAAACACCATATATTTT. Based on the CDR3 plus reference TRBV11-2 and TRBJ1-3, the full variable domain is EAGVAQSPRYKIIEKRQSVAFWCNPISGHATLYWYQQILGQGPKLLIQFQNNGVVDDSQLPKDRFSAERLKGVDSTLKIQPAKLEDSAVYLCASSLMTGIRNTIYFGEGSWLTVV.